Following are 14 T cell receptor beta chains from one sample sequenced in a study of beta chain features in type 1 diabetes (dated by TCRdb to 2016 to 2018). Libraries were made using the immunoSEQ multiplex PCR assay. The entire isolated RNA was reverse transcribed using the High Capacity cDNA Reverse Transcription Kit, and thus expressed TCRB transcripts were sequenced. Imported from immuneACCESS, the table was reduced by TCRdb to in-frame sequences with V and J called. These copies leave out some clones; in studies compared against another copy, an unresolved V gene accounts for under half, and the cause of the remainder is not known. The table for this sample lists approximately 150,000 clones; 7.5% to 10% of them were counted only once. The top ten clones comprise 2% to 3% of the sample. Sequencing input: central memory CD4+ T cells from blood. These receptor sequences come from a woman aged 18-29 years in good health.

In this sample, this clone turned up many times. The chain employs TRBV5-1 and TRBJ2-3; TRBD2 is a possible D gene (7 bases). V was pared by 4 bases and J by 1 base, with 13 bases between. The CDR3 totals 15 residues. From germline, CDR1 is SGHRS and CDR2 YFSETQ. This CDR3 is CASSPRGGGTDTQYF. CDR3 coding DNA: TGCGCCAGCAGCCCGAGGGGGGGCGGCACAGATACGCAGTATTTT.

This clone was picked up a small number of times. The chain carries TRBV7-8 and TRBJ2-5; TRBD2 matches at 13 bases. V shed 5 bases, J shed 12 bases, and the junction held 9 bases outside the gene matches. CDR1 is SGHVS and CDR2 is FQNEAQ in the germline V gene. This CDR3 region has 14 residues. The CDR3 here is CASSPGTSGTSEYF. DNA for the CDR3: TGTGCCAGCAGCCCAGGGACTAGCGGGACATCCGAGTACTTC.

This chain connects TRBV7-9 to TRBJ2-1; D possibly corresponds to TRBD2 (5 bases). V lost 0 bases and J 4 bases, leaving 10 bases between the germline ends. The CDR3 runs to 15 residues. Germline loops: CDR1 SEHNR, CDR2 FQNEAQ (reference sequence). The CDR3 reads CASSLASGGYNEQFF. CDR3 nucleotide sequence: TGTGCCAGCAGCTTAGCGTCAGGCGGGTACAATGAGCAGTTCTTC.

The chain combines TRBV18 with TRBJ1-1; TRBD1 aligns across 7 bases. This CDR3 has 13 amino acids. The V gene end was trimmed by 6 bases and the J gene end by 3 bases; junction bases not matched to a gene: 4. In germline, CDR1 is KGHSH, CDR2 LQKENI. The CDR3 DNA follows: TGTGCCAGCTCTTCCCAGGGGGACACTGAAGCTTTCTTT. Protein: CASSSQGDTEAFF.

The CDR3 sequence is CASRDRQNTEAFF. The DNA for the CDR3 is TGCGCCAGCAGGGACAGACAGAACACTGAAGCTTTCTTT. The chain carries TRBV4-3 and TRBJ1-1; D is perhaps TRBD1 (6 bases). The CDR3 runs 13 residues. Trimming shortened V by 6 bases and J by 1 base, and 9 bases separated the two germline ends. Germline V gene lookup returns CDR1 LGHNA and CDR2 YSLEER.

As concerns this clone: The junction shows a germline mismatch at one end, possibly a read error. The chain couples TRBV2 to TRBJ2-5; a possible D gene is TRBD1 (5 bases). The CDR3 runs 14 residues. The V gene's germline CDR1 is SNHLY and CDR2 FYNNEI. The CDR3 region is CASREGAHQETQYF. CDR3 nucleotide sequence: TGTGCCAGCAGAGAAGGGGCCCACCAAGAGACCCAGTACTTC.

This chain links TRBV25-1 with TRBJ2-3; D call uncertain. Trimming took off 0 bases at V and 4 bases at J, with 11 bases between the two ends. CDR3 length equals 15 residues. Germline V gene data show CDR1 as MGHDK and CDR2 as SYGVNS. CDR3 in amino acids: CASSEYSAAADTQYF. In DNA, the CDR3 is TGTGCCAGCAGTGAATATTCTGCGGCAGCAGATACGCAGTATTTT.

V is TRBV10-3 and J is TRBJ2-6; a possible D gene is TRBD2 (5 bases). The CDR3 is 17 residues long. CDR1 is ENHRY and CDR2 is SYGVKD in the germline V gene. The ends were cut back, 2 bases at V and 0 bases at J, with 11 bases in the middle. The CDR3 sequence: CAISEGSGFSGANVLTF. In DNA form, the CDR3 reads TGTGCCATCAGTGAGGGATCGGGGTTCTCTGGGGCCAACGTCCTGACTTTC.

This clone was seen a few times. This rearrangement joins TRBV7-8 to TRBJ2-1; TRBD2 matches at 9 bases. The CDR3 consists of 15 residues. The J segment lost 7 bases and the V segment lost 5 bases, leaving 9 bases of the junction unmatched. Germline V CDR1 and CDR2: SGHVS, FQNEAQ. The CDR3 sequence: CASSLGAGGLNEQFF. In DNA, the CDR3 is TGTGCCAGCAGCCTAGGGGCGGGGGGGTTGAATGAGCAGTTCTTC.

This clone has just a few counts. V gene TRBV6-5 combines with J gene TRBJ2-1; 13 nucleotides align to TRBD2. Germline CDR1 is MNHEY and CDR2 is SVGAGI. This CDR3 is built from 15 residues. The ends lost 8 bases at V and 7 bases at J; junction bases unmatched: 8. CDR3 sequence reads: CASSKLAGGLNEQFF. The CDR3 bases are TGTGCCAGCTCCAAACTAGCGGGAGGGTTAAATGAGCAGTTCTTC.

This clone occurred a few times. The chain has TRBV11-2 and TRBJ1-2; a possible D gene is TRBD1 (6 bases). The V end was cut by 5 bases, the J end by 8 bases, with 24 bases between. Germline loops: CDR1 SGHAT, CDR2 FQNNGV. The CDR3 contains 16 residues. DNA for the CDR3: TGTGCCAGCAGCCTGCACCCAAACAGGGATTTAACGGGCTACACCTTC. It encodes CASSLHPNRDLTGYTF.

This clone occurred a few times. V gene TRBV18 combines with J gene TRBJ2-7; 7 bases are shared with TRBD2. In germline, CDR1 is KGHSH, CDR2 LQKENI. The CDR3 runs to 16 residues. The J segment lost 1 base and the V segment lost 2 bases, leaving 8 bases of the junction unmatched. CDR3 in amino acids: CASSPGEGLRSYEQYF. Here the CDR3 DNA reads TGTGCCAGCTCACCAGGGGAGGGCCTTAGGTCCTACGAGCAGTACTTC.

The table lists this clone with a few counts. The chain carries TRBV7-3 and TRBJ1-4; TRBD1 matches at 8 bases. The CDR3 covers 14 residues. Trimming removed 4 bases from V and 11 bases from J; junction bases left unmatched: 9. Germline V gene data show CDR1 as SGHTA and CDR2 as FQGTGA. CDR3 sequence reads: CASSSEDRAEKLFF. As DNA, the CDR3 is TGTGCCAGCAGCTCTGAGGACAGGGCGGAGAAACTGTTTTTT.

In this sample, this clone turned up a few times. The V and J genes are TRBV5-1 and TRBJ2-2; 8 bases align to TRBD1. After removal of 5 bases from V and 3 bases from J, the junction contained 6 bases not matched to a gene. This CDR3 is built from 15 residues. Germline V gene data show CDR1 as SGHRS and CDR2 as YFSETQ. The CDR3 reads CASSYRGEDTGELFF. Written as DNA, the CDR3 is TGCGCCAGCAGTTACAGGGGGGAGGACACCGGGGAGCTGTTTTTT.